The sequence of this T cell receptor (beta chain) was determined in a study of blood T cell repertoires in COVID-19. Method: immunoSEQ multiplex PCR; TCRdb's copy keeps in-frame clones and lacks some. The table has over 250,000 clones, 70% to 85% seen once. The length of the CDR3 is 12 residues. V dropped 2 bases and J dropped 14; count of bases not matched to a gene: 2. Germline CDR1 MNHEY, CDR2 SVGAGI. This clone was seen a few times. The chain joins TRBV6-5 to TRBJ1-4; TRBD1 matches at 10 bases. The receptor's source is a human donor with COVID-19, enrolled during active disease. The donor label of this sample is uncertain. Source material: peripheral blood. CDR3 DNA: TGTGCCAGCAGTTACGGGACAGGGGACCTGTTTTTT. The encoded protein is CASSYGTGDLFF.